This section outlines one T cell receptor (beta chain) sequence together with its context. Its target is not known. V was shortened by 10 bases and J by 0 bases, with 8 bases between the two germline ends. CDR3 length: 12 amino acids. The germline V gene has CDR1 SEHNR and CDR2 FQNEAQ (reference sequence). The sample belongs to a study of T-cell reconstitution after alpha-beta-depleted transplantation in children. Regarding the study as a whole: Surviving recipient T cells and thymic progenitors underlay high day-60 TCRbeta diversity in some patients. Reported findings indicate that, about two months after transplant, alpha-beta T cells came from several hundred expanded clones, which were derived from non-depleted graft cells. The authors attributed T-cell counts and diversity one year after transplant mostly to newly produced T cells.

Preparation of the TCRbeta library involved a method that used unique molecular identifiers. TCRdb analysed the PCR reads with MiXCR anew, one entry per CDR3 protein. The sample carries approximately 220,000 distinct CDR3 sequences, under 20% recorded once. The material was PBMCs, mostly from graft donor cells, obtained 360 days after TCRalphabeta/CD19-depleted stem cell transplant. V usage is TRBV7-9 and J usage is TRBJ2-3; either TRBD1 or TRBD2 may supply D (5 bases each). This sequence originates from a male patient between 2 and 15 years old who had a stem cell transplant for acute lymphoblastic leukemia, so the T cells may come from the graft donor. CDR3 amino acids: CATGASTDTQYF. CDR3 in DNA: TGTGCCACCGGGGCCAGCACAGATACGCAGTATTTT.